Below are 4 T cell receptor beta chains sequenced from a single sample in a study of shared clonotypes between healthy human individuals. Profiled with immunoSEQ multiplex PCR; TCRdb holds only in-frame clones, not every one. Counted here are some 2,100,000 clones, roughly 95% occurring once; the ten biggest clones make up around 0.13%. Sequencing was done on a sample of naive CD4+ T cells sorted from blood. Described subset: CD45RA+ positively selected. The receptors come from a man between 18 and 35 years old in good health.

The chain couples TRBV10-3 to TRBJ2-5; a possible D gene is TRBD2 (5 bases). Germline V gives CDR1 ENHRY, CDR2 SYGVKD. Trimming stripped 7 bases from V and 4 bases from J, with 13 bases between. The length of the CDR3 is 13 residues. The CDR3 DNA follows: TGTGCCATCAAAAGAGGGCCCTCAGAGACCCAGTACTTC. It translates to CAIKRGPSETQYF.

The DNA for the CDR3 is TGTGCCAGCAGTTTTATACAGGGATCCCAAGAGACCCAGTACTTC. Its protein product is CASSFIQGSQETQYF. The chain employs TRBV6-6 and TRBJ2-5; TRBD1 is a possible D gene (6 bases). The CDR3 loop spans 15 amino acids. V lost 4 bases and J lost 1, with 13 bases in between. Germline lookup yields CDR1 MNHNY and CDR2 SVGAGI (reference sequence).

V is TRBV4-1 and J is TRBJ1-3, with D possibly TRBD1 on 5 matching bases. The CDR3 is 15 residues long. Germline loops: CDR1 MGHRA, CDR2 YSYEKL. Trimming shortened V by 1 base and J by 4 bases, and 11 bases separated the two germline ends. The CDR3 loop is CASSQGGVLGNTIYF. In DNA, the CDR3 is TGCGCCAGCAGCCAAGGAGGGGTTTTGGGAAACACCATATATTTT.

The genes are TRBV9 and TRBJ2-7; D is uncertain. The V end lost 3 bases, the J end lost 0 bases, and 10 bases lay between the germline ends. The CDR3 runs to 14 residues. CDR1 is SGDLS and CDR2 is YYNGEE in the germline V gene. DNA for the CDR3: TGTGCCAGCAGCGCCAGCCCGTTCTCCTACGAGCAGTACTTC. Amino acids: CASSASPFSYEQYF.